The next 31 T cell receptor beta chains were all read from a single sample in a study of yellow fever vaccine responses in identical twins. TCRdb reanalysed the RT-PCR reads using MiXCR and keeps one entry per CDR3 protein. In the table there are under 20,000 distinct CDR3 sequences, 60% to 70% of which are singletons. The source material was T cells from blood (PBMCs), unsorted or a sorted subset (not recorded which), sampled before or after yellow fever vaccination (not recorded which). These receptors were obtained from a woman aged 18-29 years who received the yellow fever vaccine.

The J gene is TRBJ2-7, the V gene TRBV5-6; 8 bases fit TRBD2. The junction had 15 bases not matched to a gene; V was cut back by 4 bases and J by 0 bases. The CDR3 spans 18 residues. Germline lookup yields CDR1 SGHDT and CDR2 YYEEEE. CDR3 protein: CASSPFGLAGPSSYEQYF. The CDR3 DNA sequence: TGTGCCAGCAGCCCTTTCGGTCTAGCGGGCCCGAGCTCCTACGAGCAGTACTTC.

This clonotype was picked up a small number of times. V and J are TRBV11-3 and TRBJ1-2; the D gene is possibly TRBD1 (5 bases). The CDR3 spans 16 residues. Trimming took 1 base from V and 2 from J, leaving 14 bases between them. Germline CDR1 SGHNT, CDR2 YENEEA. The CDR3 coding sequence is TGTGCCAGCAGCTTAGCATTTGGGGGAGGAAACTATGGCTACACCTTC. It specifies CASSLAFGGGNYGYTF.

This chain links TRBV5-6 with TRBJ1-2; D remains ambiguous. Trimming pared 4 bases from V and 2 bases from J, leaving 18 bases between. The CDR3 contains 16 residues. CDR1 is SGHDT, CDR2 YYEEEE, per germline. The CDR3 nucleotides are TGTGCCAGCAGCCTTAGATGGGGAACCACAAACTATGGCTACACCTTC. It translates to CASSLRWGTTNYGYTF.

This chain joins TRBV2 and TRBJ1-5, with D maybe TRBD1 (6 bases). Germline-derived CDR1 and CDR2 are SNHLY and FYNNEI. The CDR3 length is 13 residues. Trimming pared 4 bases from V and 5 bases from J, leaving 9 bases between. CDR3 DNA: TGTGCCAGCAGTGGGGACAACCATCAGCCCCAGCATTTT. The encoded protein is CASSGDNHQPQHF.

The V call is TRBV20-1, the J call TRBJ2-7; 8 bases align to TRBD1. Germline loops: CDR1 DFQATT, CDR2 SNEGSKA (reference sequence). The CDR3 consists of 13 residues. V was pared by 7 bases and J by 6 bases, with 11 bases of the junction left unmatched. The CDR3 loop is CSGRQGNIREQYF. CDR3 nucleotide sequence: TGCAGTGGGAGACAGGGGAATATACGCGAGCAGTACTTC.

This clonotype came up a few times. The V and J genes are TRBV20-1 and TRBJ2-1; 11 bases map to TRBD2. Germline V gene lookup returns CDR1 DFQATT and CDR2 SNEGSKA (reference sequence). The ends lost 5 bases at V and 12 bases at J; junction bases unmatched: 15. This CDR3 has 15 amino acids. The CDR3 here is CSADPLGTSGVGQFF. The CDR3 DNA follows: TGCAGTGCTGATCCCCTCGGGACTAGCGGTGTGGGGCAGTTCTTC.

The chain couples TRBV6-1 to TRBJ1-5; 7 bases fit TRBD1. Losses at the gene ends were 5 bases for V and 1 base for J; bases not matched to a gene: 2. The CDR3 is 14 amino acids. Germline V lookup: CDR1 MNHNS, CDR2 SASEGT. In DNA form, the CDR3 reads TGTGCCAGCAGTCGACAGGGAAGCAATCAGCCCCAGCATTTT. It codes for CASSRQGSNQPQHF.

The chain employs TRBV18 and TRBJ2-2, with TRBD1 as a possible D gene (5 bases). V was pared by 4 bases and J by 1 base, with 13 bases between. Germline V gene lookup returns CDR1 KGHSH and CDR2 LQKENI. There are 16 residues in the CDR3. CDR3 DNA sequence: TGTGCCAGCTCACTTGCCCAGGGCGTGAACACCGGGGAGCTGTTTTTT. It yields the protein CASSLAQGVNTGELFF.

The rearrangement uses TRBV5-1 and TRBJ1-2, with 9 bases fitting TRBD1. The CDR3 has 14 residues. Germline V lookup: CDR1 SGHRS, CDR2 YFSETQ. Trimming removed 0 bases from V and 7 bases from J; junction bases left unmatched: 4. The CDR3 is CASSLDRGLSGYTF. In DNA, the CDR3 is TGCGCCAGCAGCTTGGACAGGGGGCTTAGTGGCTACACCTTC.

This clonotype has more than one count but fewer than ten. The V call is TRBV7-6, the J call TRBJ2-1; 13 nucleotides line up with TRBD2. The CDR3 runs 16 residues. Germline trimming cut 2 bases from V and 8 bases from J; bases unmatched to any gene: 6. Germline lookup yields CDR1 SGHVS and CDR2 FNYEAQ. The CDR3 loop reads CASSLNGLAGVDEQFF. The CDR3 DNA reads TGTGCCAGCAGCTTAAACGGACTAGCGGGAGTCGATGAGCAGTTCTTC.

By share, this clonotype ranks as large. The J gene is TRBJ1-2, the V gene TRBV12-3 or TRBV12-4, with 8 bases that match TRBD1. The CDR3 has 16 amino acids. Unmatched junction bases numbered 12, after V lost 3 bases and J lost 6 bases. CDR3 sequence: CASSFRRRTGRNGYTF. In nucleotides, the CDR3 is TGTGCCAGCAGTTTCCGCCGCCGGACAGGGCGTAATGGCTACACCTTC.

This clonotype occurred once. CDR3 DNA sequence: TGCAGTGCTAGTGGGGACAGGATCGTTGCAGATACGCAGTATTTT. Translation: CSASGDRIVADTQYF. The J gene is TRBJ2-3, the V gene TRBV20-1; TRBD1 matches at 8 bases. Germline assignment: CDR1 DFQATT and CDR2 SNEGSKA (reference sequence). The CDR3 has 15 amino acids. Losses at the gene ends were 3 bases for V and 4 bases for J; bases not matched to a gene: 9.

V usage is TRBV28 and J usage is TRBJ2-3; D is unclear. The CDR3 spans 12 residues. Looked up from germline, CDR1 is MDHEN and CDR2 is SYDVKM. V lost 3 bases, J lost 3 bases, and 4 bases lay in between. The CDR3 DNA sequence: TGTGCCAGCAGTTTTCAGACAGATACGCAGTATTTT. Translated: CASSFQTDTQYF. Variable domain in full (rest from reference TRBV28 and TRBJ2-3): DVKVTQSSRYLVKRTGEKVFLECVQDMDHENMFWYRQDPGLGLRLIYFSYDVKMKEKGDIPEGYSVSREKKERFSLILESASTNQTSMYLCASSFQTDTQYFGPGTRLTVL.

The CDR3 protein is CASKKSRSYNEQFF. The CDR3 DNA reads TGTGCCAGCAAGAAGTCCCGCTCCTACAATGAGCAGTTCTTC. The rearrangement links TRBV2 to TRBJ2-1; D gene ambiguous. V was clipped by 7 bases and J by 0 bases, with 10 bases between them. The CDR3 is 14 amino acids. Germline CDR1 reads SNHLY; CDR2 reads FYNNEI.

This clonotype has a handful of counts. The V gene is TRBV24-1, the J gene TRBJ2-1; 7 bases are shared with TRBD1. V lost 6 bases and J lost 4; bases outside the gene matches: 8. The length of the CDR3 is 15 residues. Germline-derived CDR1 and CDR2 are KGHDR and SFDVKD. CDR3 coding DNA: TGTGCCACCAGTCTTTCGACAGGGCGGTACAATGAGCAGTTCTTC. Its protein product is CATSLSTGRYNEQFF.

This chain joins TRBV5-1 and TRBJ2-5; the match to TRBD2 covers 10 bases. The CDR3 totals 16 residues. V dropped 2 bases and J dropped 5; count of bases not matched to a gene: 9. CDR1 and CDR2 from the germline V gene are SGHRS and YFSETQ. CDR3 bases: TGCGCCAGCAGCTTCTTAGCGGGGGGCCCGGGGGAGACCCAGTACTTC. Amino acid sequence: CASSFLAGGPGETQYF.

The chain carries TRBV7-6 and TRBJ2-2; 9 bases line up with TRBD1. The germline gives CDR1 SGHVS, CDR2 FNYEAQ. The ends lost 5 bases at V and 1 base at J; junction bases unmatched: 17. The CDR3 consists of 20 residues. CDR3 nucleotide sequence: TGTGCCAGCAGCACCCGGGACAGGGCTTTTGTGGGAGAGAACACCGGGGAGCTGTTTTTT. Translated, it gives CASSTRDRAFVGENTGELFF.

The J gene is TRBJ2-1, the V gene TRBV20-1; D is undetermined. The CDR3 has 11 residues. Looked up from germline, CDR1 is DFQATT and CDR2 is SNEGSKA (reference sequence). The germline V and J ends were trimmed by 3 bases and 6 bases, with 6 bases remaining between them. The CDR3, as DNA: TGCAGTGCTAGGCTGATCAATGAGCAGTTCTTC. Its protein product is CSARLINEQFF.

The chain has TRBV18 and TRBJ1-3; maybe TRBD1 (6 bases). The V and J ends lost 0 bases and 1 base respectively, with 7 bases between them. This CDR3 contains 15 residues. Germline assignment: CDR1 KGHSH and CDR2 LQKENI. Written as DNA, the CDR3 is TGTGCCAGCTCACCACCGGGGACATCTGGAAACACCATATATTTT. This translates into CASSPPGTSGNTIYF.

V usage is TRBV11-2 and J usage is TRBJ1-5, with D uncertain. In germline, CDR1 is SGHAT, CDR2 FQNNGV. V was shortened by 4 bases and J by 4 bases, with 5 bases between the two germline ends. The CDR3 consists of 12 residues. CDR3 nucleotide sequence: TGTGCCAGCAGCTCCTTAAATCAGCCCCAGCATTTT. Protein product: CASSSLNQPQHF.

The chain recombines TRBV12-3 or TRBV12-4 with TRBJ1-2; 10 nucleotides align to TRBD1. This CDR3 spans 17 amino acids. The V segment lost 0 bases and the J segment 6 bases; nucleotides outside the gene matches: 10. The CDR3 DNA reads as TGTGCCAGCAGTTTAGCGGGGGAACGACAGGGGGCAAATGGCTACACCTTC. Protein: CASSLAGERQGANGYTF.

The chain recombines TRBV20-1 with TRBJ2-3, with D unclear. Germline lookup yields CDR1 DFQATT and CDR2 SNEGSKA (reference sequence). V was clipped by 5 bases and J by 0 bases, with 18 bases between them. The CDR3 spans 16 residues. This CDR3 reads CSAPTISVASTDTQYF. In DNA form, the CDR3 reads TGCAGTGCTCCGACGATTTCAGTAGCTAGCACAGATACGCAGTATTTT.

This clonotype was recorded a few times. The gene calls are TRBV7-3 and TRBJ1-4; D is uncertain. Trimming removed 0 bases from V and 0 bases from J, with 8 bases in between. The CDR3 contains 16 residues. CDR1 is SGHTA, CDR2 FQGTGA, per germline. The CDR3 DNA is TGTGCCAGCAGCTTAACTTCAGTTGCAACTAATGAAAAACTGTTTTTT. This gives the protein CASSLTSVATNEKLFF. The complete variable domain, with remaining parts taken from reference TRBV7-3 and TRBJ1-4, reads GAGVSQTPSNKVTEKGKYVELRCDPISGHTALYWYRQSLGQGPEFLIYFQGTGAADDSGLPNDRFFAVRPEGSVSTLKIQRTERGDSAVYLCASSLTSVATNEKLFFGSGTQLSVL.

The J gene is TRBJ2-7, the V gene TRBV5-6, with 7 nucleotides matching TRBD1. The germline V gene has CDR1 SGHDT and CDR2 YYEEEE. This CDR3 is 17 amino acids long. V was clipped by 4 bases and J by 3 bases; unmatched bases: 16. CDR3 sequence reads: CASSRSNPGTVVYEQYV. Here the CDR3 DNA reads TGTGCCAGCAGCCGTTCCAACCCCGGGACAGTGGTCTACGAGCAGTACGTC.

The gene calls are TRBV5-1 and TRBJ2-5, with 9 bases lining up with TRBD2. This CDR3 region has 16 residues. Germline CDR1 is SGHRS and CDR2 is YFSETQ. V dropped 0 bases and J dropped 1; count of bases not matched to a gene: 4. As DNA, the CDR3 is TGCGCCAGCAGCTTGGGAGCGGGGGGCTTCCAAGAGACCCAGTACTTC. It yields the protein CASSLGAGGFQETQYF.

In its sample, this clonotype was seen a few times. The gene calls are TRBV29-1 and TRBJ1-1; D gene unclear. The V end was cut by 5 bases, the J end by 0 bases, with 4 bases between. This CDR3 has 11 residues. Germline V CDR1 and CDR2: SQVTM, ANQGSEA. DNA for the CDR3: TGCAGCGTTCGGGTGAACACTGAAGCTTTCTTT. Its protein product is CSVRVNTEAFF.

The chain links TRBV19 to TRBJ1-5; the D gene is possibly TRBD1 (5 bases). This CDR3 has 16 amino acids. Germline assignment: CDR1 LNHDA and CDR2 SQIVND (reference sequence). Trimming stripped 3 bases from V and 3 bases from J, with 15 bases between. For the CDR3, the DNA is TGTGCCAGTAGTATCCCAGGTGGGGGTATCAATCAGCCCCAGCATTTT. Protein sequence: CASSIPGGGINQPQHF.

About this clonotype: The DNA is left out, because the CDR3 cannot be placed on it with certainty; the CDR3 is given as TCRdb lists it. The chain carries TRBV11-1 and TRBJ1-1; TRBD1, the table's D call, lacks a check against the DNA. Germline V gives CDR1 SGHAT, CDR2 FQDESV (reference sequence). The CDR3 adds up to 15 amino acids, both ends counted. The CDR3 loop reads CASSADGTGVPEAFF.

The chain joins TRBV2 to TRBJ2-6; D remains ambiguous. The CDR3 length is 14 residues. Trimming left V 3 bases short and J 6 bases short, with 9 bases between. Germline V gene lookup returns CDR1 SNHLY and CDR2 FYNNEI. Here the CDR3 DNA reads TGTGCCAGCAGTGACAGGTCCGTGGCCAACGTCCTGACTTTC. This sequence encodes CASSDRSVANVLTF.

V gene TRBV20-1 combines with J gene TRBJ2-6; D not resolved. The CDR3 is made up of 18 amino acids. Germline assignment: CDR1 DFQATT and CDR2 SNEGSKA (reference sequence). Trimming stripped 0 bases from V and 0 bases from J, with 15 bases between. CDR3 sequence reads: CSARDAKEYVSGANVLTF. Here the CDR3 DNA reads TGCAGTGCTAGAGATGCTAAGGAATACGTCTCTGGGGCCAACGTCCTGACTTTC.

The chain carries TRBV18 and TRBJ1-3; D not certain. Germline loops: CDR1 KGHSH, CDR2 LQKENI. The CDR3 is 16 amino acids. The V end was cut by 1 base, the J end by 2 bases, with 12 bases between. In nucleotides, the CDR3 is TGTGCCAGCTCACCACTCTTGTCTGGTCCTGGAAACACCATATATTTT. Encoded protein: CASSPLLSGPGNTIYF.